The rows below give T cell receptor beta chains drawn from one sample of a study of metastatic and nonmetastatic thyroid tumors. Through MiXCR, TCRdb re-clonotyped the PCR reads. The data show around 34,000 clones, around 20% seen once. The specimen was blood. These receptors all come from a female donor with papillary thyroid cancer or a benign thyroid nodule (not recorded which). Some clones in this sample may be carry-over from other donors' samples. Both conserved end residues are trimmed from each CDR3. A D gene is named only where the DNA matches it firmly.

CDR3 protein,V gene,D gene,J gene
ASSYGEQDRGEQY,TRBV6-5,NA,TRBJ2-7
ASSPSGDYNSPLH,TRBV28,NA,TRBJ1-6
ASSLIGVSTGELF,TRBV7-9,NA,TRBJ2-2
ASGTTYTGYT,TRBV6-1,NA,TRBJ1-2
ASSRDGPNQPQH,TRBV19,NA,TRBJ1-5
SARVGQVNQPQH,TRBV20-1,NA,TRBJ1-5
SASFGTGNQPQH,TRBV20-1,TRBD1,TRBJ1-5
ASTSGTGTGNEQF,TRBV6-4,TRBD1,TRBJ2-1
ASSLGLSNSYEQY,TRBV4-1,NA,TRBJ2-7
SARGEREGGEQY,TRBV20-1,NA,TRBJ2-7
ASSQVLNGEGTDTQY,TRBV4-1,NA,TRBJ2-3
SARGQGAIDEQY,TRBV20-1,TRBD1,TRBJ2-7
ASSIRTGGYLAGELF,TRBV19,TRBD1,TRBJ2-2
ASSEQGRSSPLH,TRBV6-1,NA,TRBJ1-6
ASKKGGRGQTTGELF,TRBV19,NA,TRBJ2-2
ASILQDGQGAVGELF,TRBV6-1,NA,TRBJ2-2
VSSLGGGSSEQY,TRBV7-3,NA,TRBJ2-7
SASQGGEQF,TRBV20-1,TRBD1,TRBJ2-1
ASSQVDSGSDISSYEQY,TRBV4-2,TRBD2,TRBJ2-7
ATSRDFPGPTTSNQPQH,TRBV15,NA,TRBJ1-5
SARDPGGQPQH,TRBV20-1,NA,TRBJ1-5
ASSYGSGANVLT,TRBV6-2/TRBV6-3,NA,TRBJ2-6
ASSQDLGTQY,TRBV7-3,NA,TRBJ2-5
ASSSGGTLFYEQY,TRBV5-1,NA,TRBJ2-7
ASSLGTGPGSGKLF,TRBV7-9,NA,TRBJ1-4
ASRDSYNEQF,TRBV6-1,NA,TRBJ2-1
ASSPPGKAPLH,TRBV18,NA,TRBJ1-6
ASSYGHSFTSTDTQY,TRBV6-4,NA,TRBJ2-3
ASSISGGTFGYT,TRBV19,NA,TRBJ1-2
ASSLPTQTYIQY,TRBV6-2/TRBV6-3,NA,TRBJ2-4
ASSSPDRIGADTQY,TRBV11-2,NA,TRBJ2-3
ASSVGQGGREQF,TRBV6-1,TRBD1,TRBJ2-1
ASSLLGIFYNEQF,TRBV5-1,NA,TRBJ2-1
ASSDDPYNEQF,TRBV9,NA,TRBJ2-1
ASSLNRVTEAF,TRBV7-3,NA,TRBJ1-1
ASSVDINFAGELF,TRBV9,NA,TRBJ2-2
SAGADPYNEQF,TRBV20-1,NA,TRBJ2-1
ASSAHGQGASGNTIY,TRBV6-1,TRBD1,TRBJ1-3
ATSEGGRARSYNEQF,TRBV24-1,TRBD2,TRBJ2-1
ASSPGTGNTEAF,TRBV18,NA,TRBJ1-1
ASSQASGTANYGYT,TRBV4-1,TRBD1,TRBJ1-2
ASSSTSGGEQF,TRBV3-1,TRBD2,TRBJ2-1
SARRGLPNQPQH,TRBV20-1,TRBD1,TRBJ1-5
ASRGGAEYNEQF,TRBV5-8,TRBD2,TRBJ2-1
ASSFYAEQY,TRBV7-8,NA,TRBJ2-7
ASRDNSPLH,TRBV28,NA,TRBJ1-6
ASSQGTGFLGELF,TRBV3-1,TRBD1,TRBJ2-2
ASSHSRGPSHYGYT,TRBV6-1,NA,TRBJ1-2
ASSPGLAGGDEQF,TRBV7-9,TRBD2,TRBJ2-1
ASSRGTGGALYNEQF,TRBV19,TRBD1,TRBJ2-1
ASTRQGARSPLH,TRBV3-1,TRBD1,TRBJ1-6
AISDRSSGDYNEQF,TRBV10-3,NA,TRBJ2-1
ASSLVASGSSEQY,TRBV27,TRBD2,TRBJ2-7
ASSLAGSSYEQY,TRBV5-1,NA,TRBJ2-7
ASALDSSVYGYT,TRBV6-4,NA,TRBJ1-2